The present entry profiles one T cell receptor (beta chain) with its context. Study processing details: Reference gene primer amplification in the assay estimated nucleated cell counts. Sequencing was performed with immunoSEQ multiplex PCR; in TCRdb, only in-frame clones are kept and a portion is missing. Clone size and V and J calls were adopted from that table, with D and trimming inferred from the DNA. Among a few hundred thousand clones listed, around 92% were seen once. This sample stems from a study of blood T cell repertoires in COVID-19. Across the study: Researchers got acute and convalescent COVID-19 samples from the United States, Italy and Spain.

Seattle's enrolled individuals joined amid active infection and were then monitored longitudinally. J lost 4 bases, V lost 0 bases, and 6 bases had no gene match. In germline, CDR1 is SGDLS, CDR2 YYNGEE. The CDR3 totals 16 residues. This receptor was obtained from a young adult with COVID-19, enrolled during active disease. Sequenced: peripheral blood. The chain combines TRBV9 with TRBJ1-2; 10 bases fit TRBD1. The CDR3 sequence: CASSVGDRGFSYGYTF. The CDR3 DNA follows: TGTGCCAGCAGCGTAGGGGACAGGGGCTTCTCCTATGGCTACACCTTC. Full variable domain (rest looked up from reference TRBV9 and TRBJ1-2): DSGVTQTPKHLITATGQRVTLRCSPRSGDLSVYWYQQSLDQGLQFLIQYYNGEERAKGNILERFSAQQFPDLHSELNLSSLELGDSALYFCASSVGDRGFSYGYTFGSGTRLTVV.